The T cell receptor (beta chain) under discussion was sequenced for a study of blood T cells in healthy people across ages. This clonotype has more than one count but fewer than ten. The second PCR ran about 7 to 12 cycles with a sample-barcoded 5' primer and J-beta primers. One entry per CDR3 protein, called by TCRdb with MiXCR from the 5' RACE reads. This sample has about 1.8 million distinct CDR3 sequences, with approximately 50% found just once. Germline CDR1 SQVTM, CDR2 ANQGSEA. V was shortened by 6 bases and J by 2 bases, with 9 bases between the two germline ends. This CDR3 comprises 12 residues.

The chain uses TRBV29-1 and TRBJ2-3; the D is unclear. Specimen: blood. This clonotype originated in a middle-aged woman in good health. The DNA for the CDR3 is TGCAGCGTCCTGTTATACACAGATACGCAGTATTTT. Amino acid sequence: CSVLLYTDTQYF.